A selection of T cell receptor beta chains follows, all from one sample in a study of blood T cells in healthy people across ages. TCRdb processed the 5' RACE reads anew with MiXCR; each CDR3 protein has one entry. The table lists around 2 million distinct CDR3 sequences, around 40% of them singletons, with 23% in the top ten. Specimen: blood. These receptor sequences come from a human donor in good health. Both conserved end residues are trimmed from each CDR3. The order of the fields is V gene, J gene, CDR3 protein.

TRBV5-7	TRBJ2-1	ASRLAYRSSYNEQF
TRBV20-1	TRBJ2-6	SARHNSGANVLT
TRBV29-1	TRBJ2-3	SVKDRYTDTQY
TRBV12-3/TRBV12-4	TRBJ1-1	TSSLFEGATEAF
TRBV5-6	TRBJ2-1	ASSPRPGLAGPNEQF
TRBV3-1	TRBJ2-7	ASSRGEGNEQY
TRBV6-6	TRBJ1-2	ASSYGDRLYGYT
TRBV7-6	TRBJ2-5	ASRLGTKETQY
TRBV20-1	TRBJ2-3	SAPQGNIATDTQY
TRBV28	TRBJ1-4	ASSFDRGIGKLF
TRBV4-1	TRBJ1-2	ASSQEKAGYGYT
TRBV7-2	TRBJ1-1	ASSLRSIRSEAF
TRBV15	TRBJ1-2	ATSRDAMDRDGYT
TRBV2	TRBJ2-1	AILYRGTDNEQF
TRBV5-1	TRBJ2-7	ASSHTTAYEQY
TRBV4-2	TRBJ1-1	ASSQGDRDITEAF
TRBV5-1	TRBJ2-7	ASSWGDSLLADEQY
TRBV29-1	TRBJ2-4	SVGTSGAGEQY
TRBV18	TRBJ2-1	ASSPGTTNEQF
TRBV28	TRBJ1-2	ASSSTGTPPGYT
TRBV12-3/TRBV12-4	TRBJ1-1	ASSPYTNTEAF
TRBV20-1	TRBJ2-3	SAGGNTDTQY
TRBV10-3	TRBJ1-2	AISESGRRDYGYT
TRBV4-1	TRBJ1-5	ASSQDWTGWSNQPQH
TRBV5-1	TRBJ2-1	ASTWGQSAYNEQF
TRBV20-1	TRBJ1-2	SAQQGGGYGYT
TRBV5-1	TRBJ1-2	ASSFEGDSPEDYGYT
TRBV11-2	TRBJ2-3	ASSLSLPGTSGGSDTQY
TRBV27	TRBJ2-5	ASSFSPGGEETQY
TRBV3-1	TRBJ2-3	ASSPEAGGTDTQY
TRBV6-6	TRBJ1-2	ASSYRQTGQGYGYT
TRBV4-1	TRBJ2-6	ASEPGQVRSGANVLT
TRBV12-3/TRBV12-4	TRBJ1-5	ASSLGGREQPQH
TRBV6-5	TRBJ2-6	ASSPWTGSGANVLT
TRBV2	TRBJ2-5	ASSRSRLQETQY
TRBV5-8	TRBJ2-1	ASRNSGASEQF
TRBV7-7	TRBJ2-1	ASSIRPPGLADPYNEQF
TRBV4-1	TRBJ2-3	ASSQVLGYRDLTDTQY
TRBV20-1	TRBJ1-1	SARSPLEGHTEAF
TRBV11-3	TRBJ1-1	ASSMTRGLTNTEAF
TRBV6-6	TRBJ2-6	ASSWGQGRTGANVLT
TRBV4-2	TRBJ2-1	ASSQVLASSYNEQF
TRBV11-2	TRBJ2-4	ASSLDGSLAKNIQY
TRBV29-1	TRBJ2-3	SVEEGLWRGETDTQY
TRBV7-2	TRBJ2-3	ASSFPRSGIADTQY
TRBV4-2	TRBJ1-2	ASSHGTVNYGYT
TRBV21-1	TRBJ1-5	RVARRNQPQH